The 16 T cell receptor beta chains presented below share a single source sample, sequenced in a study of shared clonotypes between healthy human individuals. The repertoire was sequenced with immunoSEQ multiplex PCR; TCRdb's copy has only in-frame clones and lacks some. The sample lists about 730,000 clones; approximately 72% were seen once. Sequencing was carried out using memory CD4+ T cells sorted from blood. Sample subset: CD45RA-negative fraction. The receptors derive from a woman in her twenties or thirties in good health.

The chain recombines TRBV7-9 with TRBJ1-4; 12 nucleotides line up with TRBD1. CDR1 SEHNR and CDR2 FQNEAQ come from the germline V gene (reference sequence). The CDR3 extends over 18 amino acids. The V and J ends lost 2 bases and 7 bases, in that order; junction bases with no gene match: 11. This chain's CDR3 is CASSLKGTGGARTEKLFF. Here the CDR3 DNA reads TGTGCCAGCAGCTTAAAGGGGACAGGGGGCGCGAGAACTGAAAAACTGTTTTTT.

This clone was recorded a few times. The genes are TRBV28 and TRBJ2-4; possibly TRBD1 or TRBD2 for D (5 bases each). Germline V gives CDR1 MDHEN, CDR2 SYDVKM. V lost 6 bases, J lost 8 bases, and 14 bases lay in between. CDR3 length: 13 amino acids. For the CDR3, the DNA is TGTGCCAGCAGATGGACTGGGGGAGACATTCAGTACTTC. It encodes CASRWTGGDIQYF. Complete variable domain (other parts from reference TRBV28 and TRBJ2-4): DVKVTQSSRYLVKRTGEKVFLECVQDMDHENMFWYRQDPGLGLRLIYFSYDVKMKEKGDIPEGYSVSREKKERFSLILESASTNQTSMYLCASRWTGGDIQYFGAGTRLSVL.

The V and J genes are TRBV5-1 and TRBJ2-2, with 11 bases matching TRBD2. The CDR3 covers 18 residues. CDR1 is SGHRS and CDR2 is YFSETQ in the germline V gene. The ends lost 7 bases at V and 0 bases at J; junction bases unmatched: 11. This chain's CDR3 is CASVGTSGSLSNTGELFF. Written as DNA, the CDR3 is TGCGCCAGCGTTGGGACTAGCGGATCATTATCGAACACCGGGGAGCTGTTTTTT.

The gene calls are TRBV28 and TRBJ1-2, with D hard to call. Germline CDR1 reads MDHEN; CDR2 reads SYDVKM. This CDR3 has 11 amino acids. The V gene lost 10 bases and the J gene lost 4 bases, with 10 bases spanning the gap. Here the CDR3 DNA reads TGTGCCACCTATAGGCCCTATGGCTACACCTTC. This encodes CATYRPYGYTF.

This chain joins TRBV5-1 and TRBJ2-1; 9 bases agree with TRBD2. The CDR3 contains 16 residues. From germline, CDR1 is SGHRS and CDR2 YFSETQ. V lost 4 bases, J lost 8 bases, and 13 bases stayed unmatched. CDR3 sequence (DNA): TGCGCCAGCAGCCGTAACGTAGCGGGAGTAAGCTATGAGCAGTTCTTC. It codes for CASSRNVAGVSYEQFF. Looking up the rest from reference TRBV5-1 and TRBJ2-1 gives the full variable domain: KAGVTQTPRYLIKTRGQQVTLSCSPISGHRSVSWYQQTPGQGLQFLFEYFSETQRNKGNFPGRFSGRQFSNSRSEMNVSTLELGDSALYLCASSRNVAGVSYEQFFGPGTRLTVL.

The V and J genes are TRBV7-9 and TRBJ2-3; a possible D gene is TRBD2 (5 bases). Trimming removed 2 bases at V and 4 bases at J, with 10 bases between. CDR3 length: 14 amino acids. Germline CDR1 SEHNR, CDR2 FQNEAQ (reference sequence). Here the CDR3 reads CASSLFKEADTQYF. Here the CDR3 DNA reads TGTGCCAGCAGCTTATTCAAGGAGGCAGATACGCAGTATTTT.

DNA for the CDR3: TGTGCCAGCAGGGATCCTGGGGCCAACGTCCTGACTTTC. Protein product: CASRDPGANVLTF. The V call is TRBV28, the J call TRBJ2-6; D is uncertain. V was shortened by 6 bases and J by 2 bases, with 5 bases between the two germline ends. The germline gives CDR1 MDHEN, CDR2 SYDVKM. This CDR3 spans 13 amino acids.

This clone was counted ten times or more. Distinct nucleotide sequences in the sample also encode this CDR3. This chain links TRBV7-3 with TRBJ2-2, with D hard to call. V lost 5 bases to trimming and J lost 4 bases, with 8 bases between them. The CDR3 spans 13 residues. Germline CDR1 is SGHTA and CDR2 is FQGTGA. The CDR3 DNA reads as TGTGCCAGCAGCCAGACTCTCACCGGGGAGCTGTTTTTT. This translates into CASSQTLTGELFF.

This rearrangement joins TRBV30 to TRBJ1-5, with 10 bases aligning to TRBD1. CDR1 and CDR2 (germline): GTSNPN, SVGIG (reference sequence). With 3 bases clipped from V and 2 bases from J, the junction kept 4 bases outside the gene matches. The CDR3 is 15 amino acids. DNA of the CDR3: TGTGCCTGGAGAAACGGGACAGGGGGCAATCAGCCCCAGCATTTT. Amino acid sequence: CAWRNGTGGNQPQHF.

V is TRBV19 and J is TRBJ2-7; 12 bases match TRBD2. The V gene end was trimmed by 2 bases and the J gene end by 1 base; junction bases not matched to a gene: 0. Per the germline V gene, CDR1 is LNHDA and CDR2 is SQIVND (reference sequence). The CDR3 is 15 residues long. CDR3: CASSILAGGSYEQYF. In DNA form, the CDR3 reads TGTGCCAGTAGTATACTAGCGGGAGGGTCCTACGAGCAGTACTTC.

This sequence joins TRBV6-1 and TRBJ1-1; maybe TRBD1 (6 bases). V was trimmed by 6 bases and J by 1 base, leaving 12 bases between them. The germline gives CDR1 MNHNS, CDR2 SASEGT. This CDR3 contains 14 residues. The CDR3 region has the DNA TGTGCCAGCAGAAAGGAGGGGGGGAACACTGAAGCTTTCTTT. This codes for CASRKEGGNTEAFF.

The CDR3 protein is CAMATRAGGGSSYNEQFF. CDR3 bases: TGTGCCATGGCGACTAGGGCGGGAGGGGGGAGTTCCTACAATGAGCAGTTCTTC. The V and J genes are TRBV2 and TRBJ2-1; 9 bases map to TRBD2. Germline CDR1 and CDR2: SNHLY and FYNNEI. Trimming took 10 bases from V and 1 from J; bases not matched to a gene: 17. The CDR3 covers 18 residues.

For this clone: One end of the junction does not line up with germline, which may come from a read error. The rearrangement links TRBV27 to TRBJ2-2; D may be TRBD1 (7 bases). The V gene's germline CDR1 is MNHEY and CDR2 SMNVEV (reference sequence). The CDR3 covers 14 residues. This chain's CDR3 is CAISGGGPTGELFF. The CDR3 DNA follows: TGTGCCATCAGTGGAGGGGGCCCAACCGGGGAGCTGTTTTTT.

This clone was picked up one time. The CDR3 reads CASSPIGTGIYEQYF. DNA of the CDR3: TGTGCCAGTAGTCCGATTGGGACAGGGATCTACGAGCAGTACTTC. V and J are TRBV19 and TRBJ2-7, with TRBD1 matching 9 bases. J gave up 3 bases and V 5 bases, and 8 bases lay outside the gene matches. The CDR3 is 15 amino acids. Germline loops: CDR1 LNHDA, CDR2 SQIVND (reference sequence).

CDR3 nucleotides: TGCGCCAGCAGTGAGTCCCAGGGGGCGGGATACAATGAGCAGTTCTTC. Translating it yields CASSESQGAGYNEQFF. The chain has TRBV10-1 and TRBJ2-1, with 8 bases identical to TRBD1. The CDR3 totals 16 residues. With V trimmed by 0 bases and J by 4 bases, 5 bases remained unmatched. Germline V lookup: CDR1 WNHNN, CDR2 SYGVQD (reference sequence).

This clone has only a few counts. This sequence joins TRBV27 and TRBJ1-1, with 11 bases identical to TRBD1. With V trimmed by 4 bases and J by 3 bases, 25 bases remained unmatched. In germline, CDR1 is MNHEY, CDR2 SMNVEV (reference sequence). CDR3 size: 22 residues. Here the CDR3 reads CASSSLGTGQGVSGFTDTEAFF. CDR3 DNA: TGTGCCAGCAGTTCCCTGGGGACGGGACAGGGGGTAAGTGGATTTACGGACACTGAAGCTTTCTTT.